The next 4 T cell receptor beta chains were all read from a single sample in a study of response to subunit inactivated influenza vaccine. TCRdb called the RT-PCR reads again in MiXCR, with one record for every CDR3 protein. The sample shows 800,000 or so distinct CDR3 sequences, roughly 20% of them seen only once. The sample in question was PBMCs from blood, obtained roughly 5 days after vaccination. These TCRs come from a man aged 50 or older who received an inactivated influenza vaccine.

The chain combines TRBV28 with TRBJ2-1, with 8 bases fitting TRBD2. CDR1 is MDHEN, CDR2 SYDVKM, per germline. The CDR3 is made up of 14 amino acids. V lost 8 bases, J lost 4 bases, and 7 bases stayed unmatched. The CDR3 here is CASLGVAGYNEQFF. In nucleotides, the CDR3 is TGTGCCAGCTTGGGGGTAGCGGGGTACAATGAGCAGTTCTTC.

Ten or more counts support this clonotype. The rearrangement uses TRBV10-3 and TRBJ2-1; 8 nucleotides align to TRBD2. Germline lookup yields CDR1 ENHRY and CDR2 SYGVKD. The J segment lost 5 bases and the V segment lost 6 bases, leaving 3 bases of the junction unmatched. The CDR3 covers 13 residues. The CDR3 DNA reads TGTGCCATCAGAACTAGCGGCCACAATGAGCAGTTCTTC. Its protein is CAIRTSGHNEQFF.

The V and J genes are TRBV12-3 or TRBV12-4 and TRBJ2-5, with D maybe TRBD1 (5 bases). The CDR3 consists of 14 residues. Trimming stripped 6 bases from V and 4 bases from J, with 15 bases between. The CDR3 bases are TGTGCCAGCAGAAAGGGGTGGAAGGGAGAGACCCAGTACTTC. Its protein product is CASRKGWKGETQYF.

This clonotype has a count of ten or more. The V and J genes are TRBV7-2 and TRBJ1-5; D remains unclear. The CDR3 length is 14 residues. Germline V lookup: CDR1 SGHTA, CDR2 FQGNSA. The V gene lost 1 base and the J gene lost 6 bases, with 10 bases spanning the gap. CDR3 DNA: TGTGCCAGCAGCTTAGAGGCAGTCAGTCAGCCCCAGCATTTT. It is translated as CASSLEAVSQPQHF. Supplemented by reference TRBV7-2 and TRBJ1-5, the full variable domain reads GAGVSQSPSNKVTEKGKDVELRCDPISGHTALYWYRQSLGQGLEFLIYFQGNSAPDKSGLPSDRFSAERTGGSVSTLTIQRTQQEDSAVYLCASSLEAVSQPQHFGDGTRLSIL.